One and the same sample provided the 8 T cell receptor beta chains below, sequenced in a study of blood T cell repertoires in COVID-19. Method: immunoSEQ multiplex PCR; TCRdb's copy keeps in-frame clones and lacks some. This sample has some 450,000 clones, with about nine tenths found just once. The specimen sequenced was peripheral blood. All receptors come from a woman aged 50 to 60 with COVID-19, enrolled during active disease.

The chain uses TRBV5-4 and TRBJ1-1; a weak D match, TRBD1 (5 bases). With 3 bases removed from V and 4 bases from J, the gap between germline ends came to 13 bases. The length of the CDR3 is 14 residues. Germline V CDR1 and CDR2: SGHNT, YYREEE (reference sequence). This CDR3 is CASSSPDGGTEAFF. Written as DNA, the CDR3 is TGTGCCAGCAGCTCTCCCGACGGGGGCACTGAAGCTTTCTTT.

This clone was seen a single time. The V and J genes are TRBV5-4 and TRBJ2-3; a possible D gene is TRBD2 (6 bases). Germline lookup yields CDR1 SGHNT and CDR2 YYREEE (reference sequence). The CDR3 length is 14 residues. Trimming cost V 3 bases and J 4 bases, with 12 bases left between them. The CDR3 protein is CASSWGGDSDTQYF. CDR3 sequence (DNA): TGTGCCAGCAGCTGGGGCGGGGACTCAGATACGCAGTATTTT.

J is TRBJ2-7 and V is TRBV7-9; TRBD1 matches 7 bases. The CDR3 is 14 residues long. J lost 4 bases, V lost 7 bases, and 10 bases had no gene match. CDR1 SEHNR and CDR2 FQNEAQ come from the germline V gene (reference sequence). In DNA form, the CDR3 reads TGTGCCAGCACCTCCGGGACAGAGATTTACGAGCAGTACTTC. Translation gives CASTSGTEIYEQYF.

The chain recombines TRBV6-5 with TRBJ2-6; D not resolved. CDR1 is MNHEY, CDR2 SVGAGI, per germline. This CDR3 contains 15 residues. Trimming left V 6 bases short and J 0 bases short, with 9 bases between. This CDR3 is CASSASSSGANVLTF. The CDR3 region has the DNA TGTGCCAGCAGCGCAAGTAGCTCTGGGGCCAACGTCCTGACTTTC.

On this clone: The sample has other DNA sequences that encode this CDR3 too. The chain is built from TRBV6-6 and TRBJ1-5; D is perhaps TRBD1 (6 bases). Trimming removed 3 bases from V and 7 bases from J, with 13 bases in between. The CDR3 runs to 14 residues. Per germline, CDR1 MNHNY and CDR2 SVGAGI (reference sequence). DNA of the CDR3: TGTGCCAGCAGTTATCCAGGGGTTGGGCAGCCCCAGCATTTT. Its protein is CASSYPGVGQPQHF.

This rearrangement joins TRBV29-1 to TRBJ2-7, with D perhaps TRBD2 (5 bases). The germline gives CDR1 SQVTM, CDR2 ANQGSEA. Trimming cost V 8 bases and J 4 bases, with 15 bases left between them. This CDR3 has 12 residues. Here the CDR3 reads CSIWGETYEQYF. The DNA of the CDR3 is TGCAGCATCTGGGGAGAGACTTACGAGCAGTACTTC.

This rearrangement joins TRBV19 to TRBJ2-1; no reliable D call. Germline V gives CDR1 LNHDA, CDR2 SQIVND (reference sequence). V lost 3 bases and J 7 bases, leaving 10 bases between the germline ends. The CDR3 is made up of 13 amino acids. CDR3 loop: CASSIGNVNEQFF. The CDR3 DNA follows: TGTGCCAGTAGTATCGGTAACGTGAATGAGCAGTTCTTC.

The V call is TRBV5-4, the J call TRBJ1-1; a weak D match, TRBD1 (6 bases). Per germline, CDR1 SGHNT and CDR2 YYREEE (reference sequence). The V and J ends lost 5 bases and 0 bases respectively, with 14 bases between them. The CDR3 contains 15 residues. The CDR3 here is CASSPGERMNTEAFF. CDR3 nucleotide sequence: TGTGCCAGCAGTCCAGGGGAGCGCATGAACACTGAAGCTTTCTTT.